This T cell receptor (beta chain) was sequenced for a study of shared clonotypes between healthy human individuals. The study drew its donors from healthy HIV-negative adults without recent acute infections or vaccinations. Into CD45RA+ naive and CD45RA-negative memory subsets, the CD4+ cells were split. Germline CDR1 is SGHRS and CDR2 is YFSETQ. V was pared by 2 bases and J by 7 bases, with 2 bases of the junction left unmatched. The CDR3 sequence is 14 residues long. Remarks on this clone: Other DNA sequences from this sample encode an identical CDR3 as well.

This table comes from immunoSEQ multiplex PCR, and its TCRdb copy is limited to in-frame clones, with some not included. The sample records 650,000 to 750,000 clones, about three quarters being singletons. This clonotype was sampled from a woman between 25 and 40 years old in good health. The sequenced sample was memory CD4+ T cells sorted from blood. Subset given: CD45RA-negative fraction. V is TRBV5-1 and J is TRBJ1-4, with 10 bases that match TRBD1. This CDR3 is CASSLGQGGEKLFF. The CDR3 DNA follows: TGCGCCAGCAGCTTAGGACAGGGGGGTGAAAAACTGTTTTTT.